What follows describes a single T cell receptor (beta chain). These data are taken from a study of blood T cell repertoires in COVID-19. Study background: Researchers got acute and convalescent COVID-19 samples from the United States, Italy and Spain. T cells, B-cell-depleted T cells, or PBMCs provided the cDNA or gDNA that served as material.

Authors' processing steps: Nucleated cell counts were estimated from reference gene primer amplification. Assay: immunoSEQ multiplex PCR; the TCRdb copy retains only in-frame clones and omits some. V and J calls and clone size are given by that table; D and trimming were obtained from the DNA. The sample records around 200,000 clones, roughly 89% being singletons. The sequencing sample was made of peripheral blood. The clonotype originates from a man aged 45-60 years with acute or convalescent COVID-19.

In DNA form, the CDR3 reads TGTGCCATCAGTGAGCGCTCCAGATTACAGGGGGCTCACACTGAAGCTTTCTTT. Translation: CAISERSRLQGAHTEAFF. This sequence joins TRBV10-3 and TRBJ1-1, with TRBD1 identical over 9 bases. CDR3 length: 18 residues. Trimming cost V 2 bases and J 3 bases; bases outside gene matches: 13. Germline V lookup: CDR1 ENHRY, CDR2 SYGVKD.